This is a list of T cell receptor beta chains from one sample in a study of blood T cells in healthy people across ages. One entry per CDR3 protein, called by TCRdb with MiXCR from the 5' RACE reads. The sample yields over 1,500,000 distinct CDR3 sequences, approximately 50% seen once. Source material: blood. These receptors were collected from a woman aged 40 to 49 in good health. Each CDR3 is given with its conserved first and last residue. Expanded clones get a size class; other rows say once, few or many, or leave the size out.

many	TRBV6-6	CASSASGYEQYF
.	TRBV20-1	CSALDLDRDWVEQFF
.	TRBV29-1	CSVSTGEYGYTF
few	TRBV20-1	CSASPGDLIETQYF
.	TRBV20-1	CSARAGTGETEAFF
.	TRBV4-1	CASTPGGPTGGYTF
once	TRBV9	CASSVTGRSQETQYF
.	TRBV5-1	CASSLEGGDYGYTF
few	TRBV4-3	CASSQDPSGGLDEQFF
.	TRBV7-9	CASSLSTQLIYGYTF
few	TRBV9	CASSVGGTGGGNEQFF
few	TRBV7-9	CASLGQRDEQYF
.	TRBV20-1	CSARSGHPYNEQFF
.	TRBV28	CASRTPGTGVAGYTF
once	TRBV12-3/TRBV12-4	CASRKSGGTSYNEQFF
.	TRBV20-1	CSATPGAPNYGYTF
.	TRBV7-3	CASSWGPDYGYTF
few	TRBV5-5	CASSFRWTTNEKLFF
.	TRBV3-1	CASSQVPPVSGANVLTF
.	TRBV9	CASSPLPDSGSGANVLTF
many	TRBV28	CASSLHNEQFF
.	TRBV7-2	CASKGLGSGDTQYF
once	TRBV15	CASSRVKRLAGGHDEQYF
.	TRBV20-1	CSARSQQGGYGYTF
.	TRBV5-6	CASSWERTYNEQFF
.	TRBV3-1	CASSQTAGEADTQYF
.	TRBV12-3/TRBV12-4	CASSVQATNYGYTF
.	TRBV7-9	CASSSGSLAGNKETQYF
once	TRBV5-1	CASRETGNSYNEQFF
.	TRBV6-5	CASIATGTEFF
once	TRBV4-3	CTSSSHRGSETQYF
many	TRBV7-2	CASSSTGVRETQYF
.	TRBV6-2/TRBV6-3	CASSYSSKPQHF